A selection of T cell receptor beta chains follows, all from one sample in a study of blood T cell repertoires in COVID-19. Here immunoSEQ multiplex PCR was the method, and the copy in TCRdb shows in-frame clones only, minus some. Of roughly 18,000 clones in the sample, 85% to 90% are singletons; the top ten hold 6% to 8%. The sample consisted of peripheral blood. The receptors stem from a woman aged 55-75 years with active COVID-19. Both conserved end residues are part of each CDR3. The order of the fields is clone size, V gene, D gene, J gene, CDR3 DNA, CDR3 protein. The D gene is left open where the match is weak. Clone size is shown for a subset of rows, as once, few, many or a class of expanded clone.

NA	TRBV5-1	TRBD1	TRBJ1-2	TGCGCCAGCTTTGACAGGGGAGCTAACTATGGCTACACCTTC	CASFDRGANYGYTF
NA	TRBV4-1	NA	TRBJ2-2	TGCGCCAGCAGCCAAGATGAAAGAGGGGGGAACACCGGGGAGCTGTTTTTT	CASSQDERGGNTGELFF
once	TRBV6-5	NA	TRBJ1-4	TGTGCCAGCACCGGAGTGGAGGGATGGGAAAAACTGTTTTTT	CASTGVEGWEKLFF
NA	TRBV9	TRBD2	TRBJ2-1	TGTGCCAGCAGCCTTGACGGGGGGTCCTACAATGAGCAGTTCTTC	CASSLDGGSYNEQFF
NA	TRBV7-9	NA	TRBJ1-1	TGTGCCAGCAGCTTCCAGGGCGGCACTGAAGCTTTCTTT	CASSFQGGTEAFF
NA	TRBV6-5	NA	TRBJ2-1	TGTGCCAGCAGTCCCCGGGGGGCAGAGCAGTTCTTC	CASSPRGAEQFF
NA	TRBV9	NA	TRBJ1-1	TGTGCCAGCAGCGCCCCACGCGAGGGTGCCACTGAAGCTTTCTTT	CASSAPREGATEAFF
NA	TRBV29-1	NA	TRBJ1-1	TGCAGCGTTGAAGAGGGGGGGATGTGGGCTTTCTTT	CSVEEGGMWAFF
NA	TRBV7-9	NA	TRBJ1-1	TGTGCCAGCAGCGGCAGGGGCACTGAAGCTTTCTTT	CASSGRGTEAFF
NA	TRBV2	NA	TRBJ2-1	TGTGCCAGCGAGGTGGCGCGGGGCGAGCAGTTCTTC	CASEVARGEQFF
NA	TRBV5-4	TRBD2	TRBJ2-5	TGTGCCAGCAGCTTGGTCGTAGCGGGGTTACAAGAGACCCAGTACTTC	CASSLVVAGLQETQYF
few	TRBV19	TRBD1	TRBJ1-5	TGTGCCAGCCTGACACGGACAGGGGTGAATCAGCCCCAGCATTTT	CASLTRTGVNQPQHF
NA	TRBV6-6	NA	TRBJ1-5	TGTGCTACCAAGTCAGGGGATCTTTCTCAGCCCCAGCATTTT	CATKSGDLSQPQHF
NA	TRBV6-1	NA	TRBJ2-1	TGTGCCAGCAGTGCGAGAGACACGCCCGGTGGGAATGAGCAGTTCTTC	CASSARDTPGGNEQFF
NA	TRBV7-8	NA	TRBJ2-1	TGTGCCAGCAGCATCCTAAGCGGGCCCTCCTACAATGAGCAGTTCTTC	CASSILSGPSYNEQFF
NA	TRBV29-1	NA	TRBJ2-7	TGCAGCGTTGATACGGGAACCGACGAGCAGTACTTC	CSVDTGTDEQYF
NA	TRBV2	NA	TRBJ2-3	TGTGCCAGCAGTATACAGGAAGATACGCAGTATTTT	CASSIQEDTQYF
once	TRBV19	TRBD1	TRBJ1-2	TGTGCCAGTAGTAGTACCGGGACAGGAGGCTCTTATGGCTACACCTTC	CASSSTGTGGSYGYTF
once	TRBV2	NA	TRBJ1-2	TGTGCCAGCAGTGAAAGGAGGACGATTGGCTACACCTTC	CASSERRTIGYTF
NA	TRBV25-1	NA	TRBJ1-1	TGTGCCAGCAGTGAATTTGGGCGCGGGTTGAACACTGAAGCTTTCTTT	CASSEFGRGLNTEAFF
NA	TRBV7-9	TRBD1	TRBJ1-1	TGTGCCAGCAGCTTAGCCCTAGTACAGGGGGCGAAGGACACTGAAGCTTTCTTT	CASSLALVQGAKDTEAFF
NA	TRBV27	NA	TRBJ2-1	TGTGCCAGCAGTTTGGGGACACCCTTCAATGAGCAGTTCTTC	CASSLGTPFNEQFF
NA	TRBV6-4	TRBD2	TRBJ2-3	TGTGCCAGCAGTGACGGTAGCGGGGACGGGGATACGCAGTATTTT	CASSDGSGDGDTQYF
NA	TRBV9	NA	TRBJ2-3	TGTGCCAGCAGCGTTTCTCTCTCAGATACGCAGTATTTT	CASSVSLSDTQYF
NA	TRBV12-3/TRBV12-4	NA	TRBJ2-1	TGTGCCAGCAGTTTAAAACTAGCCTATGAGCAGTTCTTC	CASSLKLAYEQFF
NA	TRBV5-1	NA	TRBJ1-3	TGCGCCAGCAGCGGGGCCAGCTCTGGAAACACCATATATTTT	CASSGASSGNTIYF
NA	TRBV2	NA	TRBJ2-1	TGTGCCAGCAGTGTTACACAGGCCCTGGGTGAGCAGTTCTTC	CASSVTQALGEQFF
once	TRBV7-9	TRBD1	TRBJ2-3	TGTGCCAGCAGCTTATATCAGGGGGGCACAGATACGCAGTATTTT	CASSLYQGGTDTQYF
NA	TRBV5-1	NA	TRBJ1-1	TGCGCCAGCAGCTCGGGCGGGGGCATGAACACTGAAGCTTTCTTT	CASSSGGGMNTEAFF
NA	TRBV7-3	NA	TRBJ2-5	TGTGCCAGCAGCCGGGGTAGCCGGCAAGAGACCCAGTACTTC	CASSRGSRQETQYF
NA	TRBV5-4	NA	TRBJ2-1	TGTGCCAGCAGCCTGGGACTGGACTCCTACAATGAGCAGTTCTTC	CASSLGLDSYNEQFF
NA	TRBV19	NA	TRBJ1-4	TGTGCCAGTAGTCCGCGCGCAGGCCCAACTAATGAAAAACTGTTTTTT	CASSPRAGPTNEKLFF
NA	TRBV15	TRBD1	TRBJ1-2	TGTGCCACCAGCAGGCGACAGGGGAACGGCTATGGCTACACCTTC	CATSRRQGNGYGYTF
few	TRBV27	TRBD1	TRBJ2-7	TGTGCCAGCTCTCGCGGGACAGGACCCACCTACGAGCAGTACTTC	CASSRGTGPTYEQYF
once	TRBV5-4	NA	TRBJ2-5	TGTGCCAGCAGCCGACAGCAAGAGACCCAGTACTTC	CASSRQQETQYF
NA	TRBV19	TRBD1	TRBJ1-1	TGTGCCAGTAGGAAAGGGGACAGCAAAACTGAAGCTTTCTTT	CASRKGDSKTEAFF
once	TRBV30	NA	TRBJ1-2	TGTGCCTGGAGTGTTACGGGATTTAGATTCTCGCACTATGGCTACACCTTC	CAWSVTGFRFSHYGYTF
NA	TRBV2	NA	TRBJ2-1	TGTGCCAGCAGTGATGCGGGCCCCTCCTACAATGAGCAGTTCTTC	CASSDAGPSYNEQFF
NA	TRBV6-5	TRBD1	TRBJ1-2	TGTGCCAGCACCGGGACAGTCTCTAACTATGGCTACACCTTC	CASTGTVSNYGYTF
NA	TRBV24-1	NA	TRBJ2-3	TGTGCCACCAGTGAGGGGGGAACAGATACGCAGTATTTT	CATSEGGTDTQYF
NA	TRBV3-1/TRBV3-2	NA	TRBJ1-3	TGTGCCAGCAGCCAAGATCGGGGAAACACCATATATTTT	CASSQDRGNTIYF
NA	TRBV19	TRBD2	TRBJ2-1	TGTGCCAGTAGTCCTCGCGGGGGGCCGGAACGCGAGCAGTTCTTC	CASSPRGGPEREQFF
NA	TRBV18	TRBD1	TRBJ2-4	TGTGCCAGCTCACCGACAGGGGGTACGGCCAAAAACATTCAGTACTTC	CASSPTGGTAKNIQYF
once	TRBV11-2	NA	TRBJ1-1	TGTGCCAGCAGCTTAATGAGGAACACTGAAGCTTTCTTT	CASSLMRNTEAFF
few	TRBV7-8	TRBD1	TRBJ1-3	TGTGCCAGCAGTCTAGCGACCGGGACAGGGGTAGCCCCTGGAAACACCATATATTTT	CASSLATGTGVAPGNTIYF
NA	TRBV5-8	NA	TRBJ2-6	TGTGCCAGCAGTTCGGAAAGCGTGCGGGCCAACGTCCTGACTTTC	CASSSESVRANVLTF
NA	TRBV18	NA	TRBJ1-5	TGTGCCAGCTCACAGCGACAGACTAATCAGCCCCAGCATTTT	CASSQRQTNQPQHF
NA	TRBV7-2	TRBD2	TRBJ2-3	TGTGCCAGCAGCGTCTCGACTAGCCGATTCACAGATACGCAGTATTTT	CASSVSTSRFTDTQYF
NA	TRBV5-4	TRBD2	TRBJ2-5	TGTGCCCTAAAGACCGGGGGGGCAGGTTCAGAGACCCAGTACTTC	CALKTGGAGSETQYF